This T cell receptor beta chain appears in the sequencing data of a study of T-cell memory formation after mild COVID-19. In the study overall: The TCR clusters were mostly specific to one donor.

Trimming took 5 bases from V and 0 from J, leaving 16 bases between them. CDR1 is DFQATT, CDR2 SNEGSKA, per germline (reference sequence). The CDR3 loop spans 15 amino acids. TCRdb independently ran MiXCR on the 5' RACE reads; one entry per CDR3 protein. The sample holds 530,000 or so distinct CDR3 sequences, approximately 15% seen once. As regards this clonotype: Antigen unknown.

General study results and limits: Pre-infection memory showed some responding clones, and this suggested that cross-reactive memory joined. Among contracting clones, CD4+ were mainly CM/EM and CD8+ enriched in EMRA. Contracting clones, day 15 to 85, had balanced CD4/CD8, and later expanders favored CD4+.

The sequence was obtained from an adult woman who had mild COVID-19 (a few samples of this study predate the infection). Cell type and time point are not known. Sequences were obtained from PBMCs or a T cell subset sorted from them (not recorded which). The chain recombines TRBV20-1 with TRBJ1-2; the D is unclear. CDR3 in amino acids: CSAFLAAVSNYGYTF. CDR3 DNA: TGCAGTGCTTTCCTAGCCGCAGTTTCTAACTATGGCTACACCTTC.